This T cell receptor beta chain was obtained from a study of cytotoxic CD8 clonotypes in ibrutinib-treated CLL (dated by TCRdb to 2020 to 2023). About the study as a whole: The cohort included roughly 15 treatment-naive and some twelve relapsed/refractory patients; around 18 were IGHV unmutated. Partial responses were observed in 24 patients and complete responses in 2; after a median follow-up of 68 months, remission was maintained in 15 or so patients and progression was observed in around twelve. Longitudinal samples were available for about 30% of the 86 trial participants. Cryopreserved peripheral blood mononuclear cells were obtained prior to treatment, at the time of response, and at either disease progression or sustained remission. On average, each sample had 255,043 productive templates and almost 95,000 productive rearrangements. Patients were still on ibrutinib when every remission and progressive disease sample was collected. Samples at response were collected after a median of roughly 13 months of treatment, with a range of roughly 6 to 36 months. On the study overall, not on this receptor specifically: Public clonotypes were rare and either shrank or stayed stable during treatment, and the rise in clonality at ibrutinib response reflected expansion of private clonotypes. At baseline, clonality was higher than in age-matched healthy donors and showed a strong correlation with circulating CD8+ T-cell counts. At ibrutinib response clonality went up, during sustained remission it held steady, and at progression it dropped back toward baseline. Sustained-remission and progressing patients did not have matched sampling times, and lymph node repertoires were not examined.

As regards this clone: This receptor's antigen is unknown. No base quality values were provided; no much bigger clone lies one nucleotide off.

The goal of deep resolution MiSeq sequencing was a depth between 1 in 1 million and 1 in 200,000 T cells, and coverage averaged 10x per clonotype. The immunoSEQ hsTCRB Kit was used to generate the TCR beta libraries. Per the original workflow: ImmunoSEQ Data Assistant and ImmunoSEQ Analyzer were used for data analysis, and V, D and J genes were assigned according to IMGT definitions. Clonality, which ranges from 0 to 1, was calculated as one minus the normalized Shannon entropy of productive rearrangement frequencies. Public clonotype analysis was restricted to overrepresented clonotypes comprising at least 0.05% of each patient's repertoire. Roughly 13 age-matched healthy donor repertoires from immuneACCESS were used as controls for clonality. TCRdb limited this immuneACCESS table to in-frame rearrangements with V and J called. A share of clones is missing; checked studies link under half to unresolved V genes, and the rest is unexplained. D and trimming were read from the DNA, whereas the V and J calls and clone size are those reported in that table. The sample includes approximately 100,000 clones, with about 78% observed a single time. Of the sample, 32% is held by the ten largest clones.

The cysteine opens and the phenylalanine closes a CDR3 of 18 amino acids. Just the 54-base CDR3 DNA is kept, in frame starting at base 1. The germline V gene sets CDR1 to SGHTA and CDR2 to FQGNSA. The junction shows trimming of 1 base on V and 2 bases on J, and the gene matches do not reach 11 bases of it. The time point label, as the study defines it: about twelve months on ibrutinib. Approximately 2 micrograms of genomic DNA were extracted from cryopreserved PBMCs for TCR beta library preparation. Longitudinal blood samples from CLL patients on ibrutinib monotherapy underwent high-throughput TCR beta sequencing. The patients took part in an open-label, single-center phase 2 trial of ibrutinib monotherapy.

The chain was built from TRBV7-2 and TRBJ2-7, and TRBD2 aligns with 10 junction nucleotides. The sample in question was PBMCs, obtained after 12 months of ibrutinib treatment. This receptor was obtained from a human donor with chronic lymphocytic leukemia. The nucleotide sequence is given as TGTGCCAGCAGCTTAGGGCTAGCGGGGGCCGCTTTTACCTACGAGCAGTACTTC. Translated, it reads CASSLGLAGAAFTYEQYF. The full variable domain, with segments outside the CDR3 supplied by the reference TRBV7-2 and TRBJ2-7 proteins, appears as GAGVSQSPSNKVTEKGKDVELRCDPISGHTALYWYRQSLGQGLEFLIYFQGNSAPDKSGLPSDRFSAERTGGSVSTLTIQRTQQEDSAVYLCASSLGLAGAAFTYEQYFGPGTRLTVT.